This T cell receptor beta chain is drawn from a study of T cells in localized non-small cell lung cancer. V lost 3 bases to trimming and J lost 4 bases, with 13 bases between them. The CDR3 consists of 14 residues. Germline values: CDR1 LNHNV, CDR2 YYDKDF (reference sequence). Measured with immunoSEQ multiplex PCR; TCRdb has only the in-frame clones, and not every one. The sample includes some 130,000 clones, around 89% of them seen just once. The source was peripheral blood, collected before any cancer treatment. V usage is TRBV15 and J usage is TRBJ2-7; maybe TRBD1 (6 bases). This clonotype was sampled from a female donor over 55 with stage I lung adenocarcinoma. The CDR3 region is CATSRDRRRYEQYF. The CDR3 DNA is TGTGCCACCAGCAGGGACAGAAGGCGTTACGAGCAGTACTTC.